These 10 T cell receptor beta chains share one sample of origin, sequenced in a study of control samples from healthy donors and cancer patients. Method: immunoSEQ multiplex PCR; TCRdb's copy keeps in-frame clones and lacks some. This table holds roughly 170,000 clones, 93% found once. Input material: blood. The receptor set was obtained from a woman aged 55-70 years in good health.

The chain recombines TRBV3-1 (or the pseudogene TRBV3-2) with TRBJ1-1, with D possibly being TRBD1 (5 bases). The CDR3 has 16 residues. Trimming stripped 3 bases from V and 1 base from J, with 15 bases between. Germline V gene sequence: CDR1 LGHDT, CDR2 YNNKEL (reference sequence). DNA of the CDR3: TGTGCCAGCAGCCAGTACCTTACAGGATCGAACACTGAAGCTTTCTTT. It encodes CASSQYLTGSNTEAFF.

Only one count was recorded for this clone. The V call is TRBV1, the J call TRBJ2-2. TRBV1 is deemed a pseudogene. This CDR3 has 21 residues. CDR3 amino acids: CTSSQDLKGGLSGINTGELFF. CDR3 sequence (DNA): TGCACCAGCTCACAAGATCTTAAAGGGGGCTTGAGCGGGATAAACACCGGGGAGCTGTTTTTT.

As DNA, the CDR3 is TGCAGTGCTAGTAGGGGGCCAGACTATGGCTACACCTTC. It translates to CSASRGPDYGYTF. This chain connects TRBV20-1 to TRBJ1-2; 7 positions agree with TRBD1. Germline CDR1 DFQATT, CDR2 SNEGSKA (reference sequence). V was clipped by 3 bases and J by 3 bases; unmatched bases: 4. This CDR3 region has 13 residues.

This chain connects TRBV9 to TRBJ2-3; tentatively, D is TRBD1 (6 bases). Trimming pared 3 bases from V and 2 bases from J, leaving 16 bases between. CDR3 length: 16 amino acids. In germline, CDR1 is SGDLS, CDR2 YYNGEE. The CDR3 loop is CASSALWGRTTDTQYF. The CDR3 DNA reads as TGTGCCAGCAGCGCCCTTTGGGGGCGCACCACAGATACGCAGTATTTT.

The CDR3 reads CASSWDRESTDTQYF. CDR3 coding DNA: TGTGCCAGCTCATGGGACAGGGAAAGCACAGATACGCAGTATTTT. The V call is TRBV18, the J call TRBJ2-3; TRBD1 aligns across 9 bases. The length of the CDR3 is 15 residues. Germline V gene sequence: CDR1 KGHSH, CDR2 LQKENI. J was trimmed by 0 bases and V by 5 bases; bases with no gene match: 3. The full variable domain, its missing parts supplied by reference TRBV18 and TRBJ2-3, is NAGVMQNPRHLVRRRGQEARLRCSPMKGHSHVYWYRQLPEEGLKFMVYLQKENIIDESGMPKERFSAEFPKEGPSILRIQQVVRGDSAAYFCASSWDRESTDTQYFGPGTRLTVL.

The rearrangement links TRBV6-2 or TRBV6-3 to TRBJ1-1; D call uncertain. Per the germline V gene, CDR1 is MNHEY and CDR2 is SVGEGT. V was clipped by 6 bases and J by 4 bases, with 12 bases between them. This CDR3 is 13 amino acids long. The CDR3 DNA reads TGTGCCAGCAGCCGGAACGGTGGCACTGAAGCTTTCTTT. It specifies CASSRNGGTEAFF.

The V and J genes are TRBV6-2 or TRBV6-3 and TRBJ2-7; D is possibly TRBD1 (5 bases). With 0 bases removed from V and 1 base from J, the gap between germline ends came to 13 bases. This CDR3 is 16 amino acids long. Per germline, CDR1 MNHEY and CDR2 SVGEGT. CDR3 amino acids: CASSYSIRANSYEQYF. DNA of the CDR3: TGTGCCAGCAGTTACTCGATCAGGGCCAATTCCTACGAGCAGTACTTC.

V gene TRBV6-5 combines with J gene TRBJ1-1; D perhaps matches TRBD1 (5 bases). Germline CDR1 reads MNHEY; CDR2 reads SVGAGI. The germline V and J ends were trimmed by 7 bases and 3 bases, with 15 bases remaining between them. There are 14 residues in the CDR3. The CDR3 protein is CASTKWGGDTEAFF. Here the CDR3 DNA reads TGTGCCAGCACCAAATGGGGGGGGGACACTGAAGCTTTCTTT.

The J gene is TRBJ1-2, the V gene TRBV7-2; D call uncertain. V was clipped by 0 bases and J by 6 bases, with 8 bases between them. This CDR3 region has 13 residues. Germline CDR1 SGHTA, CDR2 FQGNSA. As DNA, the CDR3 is TGTGCCAGCAGCTTAGCGCCAGGAAATGGCTACACCTTC. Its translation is CASSLAPGNGYTF. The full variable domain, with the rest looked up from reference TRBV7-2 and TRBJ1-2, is GAGVSQSPSNKVTEKGKDVELRCDPISGHTALYWYRQSLGQGLEFLIYFQGNSAPDKSGLPSDRFSAERTGGSVSTLTIQRTQQEDSAVYLCASSLAPGNGYTFGSGTRLTVV.

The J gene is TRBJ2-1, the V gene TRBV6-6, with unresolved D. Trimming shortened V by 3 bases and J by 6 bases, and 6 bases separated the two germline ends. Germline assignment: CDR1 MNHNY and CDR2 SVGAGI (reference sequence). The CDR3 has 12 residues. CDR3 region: CASSYLGNEQFF. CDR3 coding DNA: TGTGCCAGCAGTTATCTTGGCAATGAGCAGTTCTTC.